Given below is one T cell receptor beta chain in context. The record originates from a study of blood T cell repertoires in COVID-19. V shed 5 bases and J shed 3 bases, with 5 bases lying between them. This CDR3 is 11 amino acids long. Germline loops: CDR1 SGHRS, CDR2 YFSETQ. Clones were read by immunoSEQ multiplex PCR, and TCRdb kept only the in-frame ones, dropping some. Here the sample spans roughly 150,000 clones, approximately 80% being singletons. Input material: peripheral blood. This clonotype was obtained from a man aged 55 to 70 who had recovered from COVID-19. J is TRBJ1-1 and V is TRBV5-1, with D unresolved. The CDR3 sequence: CASRRDTEAFF. The DNA for the CDR3 is TGCGCCAGCAGGAGAGACACTGAAGCTTTCTTT.